These T cell receptor beta chains were read from a single sample in a study of post-analysis software for immune sequencing data. TCRdb processed the PCR reads anew with MiXCR; each CDR3 protein has one entry. The sample yields around 500,000 distinct CDR3 sequences, 34% seen once. The specimen sequenced was blood. These receptors originate from a girl aged 2 to 17 with multiple sclerosis. CDR3s include the opening cysteine and the closing phenylalanine or tryptophan. D genes are given only for firm matches. Size values are once, few and many counts, or a class for expanded clones, and some rows have none.

clone size: NA
J gene: TRBJ2-3
V gene: TRBV20-1
D gene: NA
CDR3 DNA: TGCAGTGCTAGAGTTGTAATAGCAGGAGATACGCAGTATTTT
CDR3 protein: CSARVVIAGDTQYF

clone size: once
J gene: TRBJ2-1
V gene: TRBV19
D gene: TRBD1
CDR3 DNA: TGTGCCAGTAGTACGACAGGGGCCAATGAGCAGTTCTTC
CDR3 protein: CASSTTGANEQFF

clone size: NA
J gene: TRBJ2-4
V gene: TRBV20-1
D gene: TRBD1
CDR3 DNA: TGCAGTGCTAGAAGACAGGGGGAGATCAAAAACATTCAGTACTTC
CDR3 protein: CSARRQGEIKNIQYF

clone size: NA
J gene: TRBJ1-2
V gene: TRBV5-6
D gene: NA
CDR3 DNA: TGTGCCAGCAGCTCAGACAGCCCCCCTAGAGTTAACTATGGCTACACCTTC
CDR3 protein: CASSSDSPPRVNYGYTF

clone size: many
J gene: TRBJ2-5
V gene: TRBV4-1
D gene: NA
CDR3 DNA: TGCGCCAGCAGGCAGGGAGGGGGGGAGACCCAGTACTTC
CDR3 protein: CASRQGGGETQYF

clone size: few
J gene: TRBJ2-6
V gene: TRBV6-5
D gene: NA
CDR3 DNA: TGTGCCAGCAGCCGAGGGGGATTTGGGGCCAACGTCCTGACTTTC
CDR3 protein: CASSRGGFGANVLTF

clone size: NA
J gene: TRBJ1-2
V gene: TRBV12-3/TRBV12-4
D gene: NA
CDR3 DNA: TGTGCCAGCAGTTTCCGGGCCGATCTTCACTATGGCTACACCTTC
CDR3 protein: CASSFRADLHYGYTF

clone size: few
J gene: TRBJ2-7
V gene: TRBV6-6
D gene: TRBD1
CDR3 DNA: TGTGCCAGCAGTTACCCCGGACAGGGGGTTCCCTACGAGCAGTACTTC
CDR3 protein: CASSYPGQGVPYEQYF

clone size: NA
J gene: TRBJ2-2
V gene: TRBV28
D gene: NA
CDR3 DNA: TGTGCCAGCATAAAAAACACGAACACCGGGGAGCTGTTTTTT
CDR3 protein: CASIKNTNTGELFF

clone size: NA
J gene: TRBJ2-7
V gene: TRBV27
D gene: NA
CDR3 DNA: TGTGCCAGCACTCTCAGCTGGGGATCAGCGGTCTACAATGAGCAGTACTTC
CDR3 protein: CASTLSWGSAVYNEQYF

clone size: NA
J gene: TRBJ1-2
V gene: TRBV29-1
D gene: NA
CDR3 DNA: TGCAGCACCTCAGGGCTTTCAAACTATGGCTACACCTTC
CDR3 protein: CSTSGLSNYGYTF

clone size: few
J gene: TRBJ2-2
V gene: TRBV5-1
D gene: NA
CDR3 DNA: TGCGCCAGCAGCCCTAGGACAGACCCGAGGACCGGGGAGCTGTTTTTT
CDR3 protein: CASSPRTDPRTGELFF

clone size: NA
J gene: TRBJ2-3
V gene: TRBV12-3/TRBV12-4
D gene: NA
CDR3 DNA: TGTGCCAGCAGCTGGGCAGGGTCGGCTGGCACAGATACGCAGTATTTT
CDR3 protein: CASSWAGSAGTDTQYF

clone size: NA
J gene: TRBJ2-5
V gene: TRBV6-5
D gene: TRBD1
CDR3 DNA: TGTGCCAGCAGACCTCTGGACAGGGTTTTTTCAGAGACCCAGTACTTC
CDR3 protein: CASRPLDRVFSETQYF

clone size: few
J gene: TRBJ1-2
V gene: TRBV29-1
D gene: NA
CDR3 DNA: TGCAGCGTTGAGCTCTTAGGCGGCCCCCTCGTATATGGCTACACCTTC
CDR3 protein: CSVELLGGPLVYGYTF

clone size: NA
J gene: TRBJ2-3
V gene: TRBV7-2
D gene: TRBD2
CDR3 DNA: TGTGCCAGCGGCGGGGGGGACGCTGGCACAGATACGCAGTATTTT
CDR3 protein: CASGGGDAGTDTQYF

clone size: NA
J gene: TRBJ2-2
V gene: TRBV10-3
D gene: TRBD1
CDR3 DNA: TGTGCCATCAGTGCGTCGACAGGGGGTGGCACCGGGGAGCTGTTTTTT
CDR3 protein: CAISASTGGGTGELFF

clone size: few
J gene: TRBJ2-5
V gene: TRBV20-1
D gene: TRBD1
CDR3 DNA: TGCAGTGCTAGAGATGTGGACAGGGCCCAAGAGACCCAGTACTTC
CDR3 protein: CSARDVDRAQETQYF

clone size: few
J gene: TRBJ2-6
V gene: TRBV5-1
D gene: NA
CDR3 DNA: TGCGCCAGCCGCGAGAACTCTGGGGCCAACGTCCTGACTTTC
CDR3 protein: CASRENSGANVLTF

clone size: few
J gene: TRBJ2-7
V gene: TRBV6-2/TRBV6-3
D gene: NA
CDR3 DNA: TGTGCCAGCAGTGCAGCCCTCCGGGAGCAGTACTTC
CDR3 protein: CASSAALREQYF

clone size: few
J gene: TRBJ2-3
V gene: TRBV15
D gene: NA
CDR3 DNA: TGTGCCACCAGCAGAGGGGACCACCCGAGCACAGATACGCAGTATTTT
CDR3 protein: CATSRGDHPSTDTQYF

clone size: many
J gene: TRBJ2-7
V gene: TRBV6-6
D gene: TRBD2
CDR3 DNA: TGTGCCAGCAGTTATAGCGGGGACGAGCAGTACTTC
CDR3 protein: CASSYSGDEQYF

clone size: NA
J gene: TRBJ1-6
V gene: TRBV12-3/TRBV12-4
D gene: NA
CDR3 DNA: TGTGCCAGCAGAACGACCGTCTCACAGCTCCACTTT
CDR3 protein: CASRTTVSQLHF

clone size: NA
J gene: TRBJ1-5
V gene: TRBV12-3/TRBV12-4
D gene: NA
CDR3 DNA: TGTGTCAGCAGTTTCTTGGCAGATGACAATCAGCCCCAGCATTTT
CDR3 protein: CVSSFLADDNQPQHF

clone size: NA
J gene: TRBJ2-5
V gene: TRBV28
D gene: TRBD1
CDR3 DNA: TGTGCCAGCAGTCCTCTCCTGACAGGGACAGAAGAGACCCAGTACTTC
CDR3 protein: CASSPLLTGTEETQYF

clone size: few
J gene: TRBJ2-3
V gene: TRBV25-1
D gene: TRBD1
CDR3 DNA: TGTGCCAGCAGTGACGTGACAGGGCTAAGCACAGATACGCAGTATTTT
CDR3 protein: CASSDVTGLSTDTQYF

clone size: NA
J gene: TRBJ2-2
V gene: TRBV20-1
D gene: TRBD2
CDR3 DNA: TGCAGTGCTAGCCCCCGACTAGCGGGGGTCGGGACCGGGGAGCTGTTTTTT
CDR3 protein: CSASPRLAGVGTGELFF

clone size: once
J gene: TRBJ2-3
V gene: TRBV6-6
D gene: TRBD1
CDR3 DNA: TGTGCCAGCCCGGACAGGGGGCTGGGAGATACGCAGTATTTT
CDR3 protein: CASPDRGLGDTQYF

clone size: many
J gene: TRBJ2-5
V gene: TRBV29-1
D gene: NA
CDR3 DNA: TGCAGCGTGAGAGAAGAGACCCAGTACTTC
CDR3 protein: CSVREETQYF

clone size: NA
J gene: TRBJ2-2
V gene: TRBV5-1
D gene: TRBD1
CDR3 DNA: TGCGCCAGCAGCTTCATGACAGGGCCGAGCACCGGGGAGCTGTTTTTT
CDR3 protein: CASSFMTGPSTGELFF

clone size: NA
J gene: TRBJ2-1
V gene: TRBV11-2
D gene: TRBD1
CDR3 DNA: TGTGCCAGCAGCCCTGAGAGGGACAGCCGAGGCAATGAGCAGTTCTTC
CDR3 protein: CASSPERDSRGNEQFF

clone size: NA
J gene: TRBJ2-1
V gene: TRBV12-3/TRBV12-4
D gene: NA
CDR3 DNA: TGTGCCAGCAGGACCTGGGGGGTCCGCAATGAGCAGTTCTTC
CDR3 protein: CASRTWGVRNEQFF

clone size: NA
J gene: TRBJ2-5
V gene: TRBV20-1
D gene: NA
CDR3 DNA: TGCAGTGCTCAGGGGTCGGGGGGCGGGCAAGAGACCCAGTACTTC
CDR3 protein: CSAQGSGGGQETQYF

clone size: NA
J gene: TRBJ2-5
V gene: TRBV21-1
D gene: NA
CDR3 DNA: TGTGCCAGCAGCAAATGGAGCGGGCAAGAGACCCAGTACTTC
CDR3 protein: CASSKWSGQETQYF

clone size: few
J gene: TRBJ2-5
V gene: TRBV28
D gene: NA
CDR3 DNA: TGTGCCAGCAGTCCCCATGCGCTAGCGCAAGAGACCCAGTACTTC
CDR3 protein: CASSPHALAQETQYF

clone size: many
J gene: TRBJ2-5
V gene: TRBV29-1
D gene: TRBD2
CDR3 DNA: TGCAGCGTCCTAGCGGGGGCCCAAGAGACCCAGTACTTC
CDR3 protein: CSVLAGAQETQYF

clone size: NA
J gene: TRBJ2-4
V gene: TRBV29-1
D gene: NA
CDR3 DNA: TGCAGCGTTGTAACTATACTAGCCAAAAACATTCAGTACTTC
CDR3 protein: CSVVTILAKNIQYF

clone size: NA
J gene: TRBJ1-5
V gene: TRBV20-1
D gene: TRBD1
CDR3 DNA: TGCAGTGCTACACAGGGGTCGGGGCAGCCCCAGCATTTT
CDR3 protein: CSATQGSGQPQHF

clone size: NA
J gene: TRBJ1-2
V gene: TRBV7-2
D gene: NA
CDR3 DNA: TGTGCCAGCAGCCTATACAGGGTATTCGGCTACACCTTC
CDR3 protein: CASSLYRVFGYTF

clone size: NA
J gene: TRBJ2-1
V gene: TRBV29-1
D gene: NA
CDR3 DNA: TGCAGCGTTGGACTACGCTACAATGAGCAGTTCTTC
CDR3 protein: CSVGLRYNEQFF

clone size: few
J gene: TRBJ2-5
V gene: TRBV20-1
D gene: TRBD2
CDR3 DNA: TGCAGTGCTCTGACTAGCGGGGGAAAAGAGACCCAGTACTTC
CDR3 protein: CSALTSGGKETQYF

clone size: few
J gene: TRBJ2-5
V gene: TRBV12-3/TRBV12-4
D gene: TRBD1
CDR3 DNA: TGTGCCAGCAGCCGGGACAGGGGAGGGGAGACCCAGTACTTC
CDR3 protein: CASSRDRGGETQYF

clone size: NA
J gene: TRBJ1-2
V gene: TRBV11-2
D gene: TRBD1
CDR3 DNA: TGTGCCAGCAGTCTAGAACAGGGGACTAACTATGGCTACACCTTC
CDR3 protein: CASSLEQGTNYGYTF

clone size: few
J gene: TRBJ1-4
V gene: TRBV20-1
D gene: TRBD1
CDR3 DNA: TGCAGTGCCTACCACTTTGACAGGGGGCCCTTTAATGAAAAACTGTTTTTT
CDR3 protein: CSAYHFDRGPFNEKLFF

clone size: few
J gene: TRBJ1-6
V gene: TRBV20-1
D gene: NA
CDR3 DNA: TGCAGCTCCGGGAGAGGGGAAAAGGATTCACCCCTCCACTTT
CDR3 protein: CSSGRGEKDSPLHF

clone size: few
J gene: TRBJ2-5
V gene: TRBV5-1
D gene: TRBD1
CDR3 DNA: TGCGCCAGCAGCTTGGAAGGGGCAGGGGGCGAAGAGACCCAGTACTTC
CDR3 protein: CASSLEGAGGEETQYF

clone size: NA
J gene: TRBJ2-6
V gene: TRBV5-1
D gene: TRBD1
CDR3 DNA: TGCGCCAGCAGCGACAGGGTTGGGGCCAACGTCCTGACTTTC
CDR3 protein: CASSDRVGANVLTF

clone size: NA
J gene: TRBJ2-7
V gene: TRBV5-6
D gene: NA
CDR3 DNA: TGTGCCAGCAGCTTGCCTCCCAGGAATGAGCAGTACTTC
CDR3 protein: CASSLPPRNEQYF

clone size: NA
J gene: TRBJ2-3
V gene: TRBV3-1
D gene: NA
CDR3 DNA: TGTGCCAGCAGCCAGGGCGAAGAGACGGATACGCAGTATTTT
CDR3 protein: CASSQGEETDTQYF

clone size: few
J gene: TRBJ2-3
V gene: TRBV12-3/TRBV12-4
D gene: NA
CDR3 DNA: TGTGCCAGCAGCTTTAACCATGATACGCAGTATTTT
CDR3 protein: CASSFNHDTQYF

clone size: NA
J gene: TRBJ1-5
V gene: TRBV5-6
D gene: NA
CDR3 DNA: TGTGCCAGCAGCTTGGCCCCATGGGGGGCCCTTAGCAATCAGCCCCAGCATTTT
CDR3 protein: CASSLAPWGALSNQPQHF

clone size: NA
J gene: TRBJ2-7
V gene: TRBV7-2
D gene: NA
CDR3 DNA: TGTGCCAGCAGCTTAGCGCCCAGGACCGAGCAGTACTTC
CDR3 protein: CASSLAPRTEQYF

clone size: few
J gene: TRBJ1-1
V gene: TRBV12-3/TRBV12-4
D gene: TRBD1
CDR3 DNA: TGTGCCAGCAGCCTTGGACAGGGGGCAGTTTTCTTT
CDR3 protein: CASSLGQGAVFF

clone size: NA
J gene: TRBJ1-5
V gene: TRBV5-5
D gene: TRBD1
CDR3 DNA: TGTGCCAGCAGCGGGAGCGTGGGACAGGGGTTTCAGCCCCAGCATTTT
CDR3 protein: CASSGSVGQGFQPQHF

clone size: few
J gene: TRBJ2-1
V gene: TRBV6-5
D gene: NA
CDR3 DNA: TGTGCCAGCAGTTACATTGTGGCAGGCCCGTACAATGAGCAGTTCTTC
CDR3 protein: CASSYIVAGPYNEQFF

clone size: NA
J gene: TRBJ2-5
V gene: TRBV4-2
D gene: TRBD2
CDR3 DNA: TGTGCCGGCAGCCTTGGGAGGGTGGAAGAGACCCAGTACTTC
CDR3 protein: CAGSLGRVEETQYF

clone size: few
J gene: TRBJ2-7
V gene: TRBV5-1
D gene: TRBD2
CDR3 DNA: TGCGCCAGCAGCGAGACTAGCGGGGGGGCCCCCTCTATCCAGTACTTC
CDR3 protein: CASSETSGGAPSIQYF

clone size: few
J gene: TRBJ2-5
V gene: TRBV24-1
D gene: NA
CDR3 DNA: TGTGCCACCAGTGGGACGGAGGGAGTAGTTCAGTACTTC
CDR3 protein: CATSGTEGVVQYF

clone size: NA
J gene: TRBJ2-7
V gene: TRBV25-1
D gene: NA
CDR3 DNA: TGTGTCAGCAGTCGGGGCGGAGGTTACGAGCAGTACTTC
CDR3 protein: CVSSRGGGYEQYF